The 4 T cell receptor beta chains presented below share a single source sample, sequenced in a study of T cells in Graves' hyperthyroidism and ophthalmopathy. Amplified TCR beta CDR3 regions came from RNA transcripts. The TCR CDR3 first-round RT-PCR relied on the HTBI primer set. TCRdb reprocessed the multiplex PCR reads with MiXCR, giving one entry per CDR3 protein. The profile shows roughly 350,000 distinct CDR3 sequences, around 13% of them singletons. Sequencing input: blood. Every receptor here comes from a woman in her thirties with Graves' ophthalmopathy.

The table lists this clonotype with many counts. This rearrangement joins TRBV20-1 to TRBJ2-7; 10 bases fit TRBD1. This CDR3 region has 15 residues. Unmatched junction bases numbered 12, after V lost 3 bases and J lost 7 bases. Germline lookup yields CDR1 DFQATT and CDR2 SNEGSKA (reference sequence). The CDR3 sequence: CSARAGGDRGREQYF. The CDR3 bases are TGCAGTGCTAGGGCCGGTGGAGACAGGGGGCGGGAGCAGTACTTC.

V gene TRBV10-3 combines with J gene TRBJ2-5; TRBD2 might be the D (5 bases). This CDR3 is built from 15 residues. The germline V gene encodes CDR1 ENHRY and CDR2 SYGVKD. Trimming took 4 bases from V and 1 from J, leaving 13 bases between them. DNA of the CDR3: TGTGCCATCAGTGGTGGACTCATAAGCCAAGAGACCCAGTACTTC. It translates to CAISGGLISQETQYF.

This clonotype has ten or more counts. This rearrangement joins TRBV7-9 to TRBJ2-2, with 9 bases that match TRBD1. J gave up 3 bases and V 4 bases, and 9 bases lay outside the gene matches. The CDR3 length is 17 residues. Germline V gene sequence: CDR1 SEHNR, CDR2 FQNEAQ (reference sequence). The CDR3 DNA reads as TGTGCCAGCAGCTCAGGACCGGGACAGGGTCACACCGGGGAGCTGTTTTTT. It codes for CASSSGPGQGHTGELFF.

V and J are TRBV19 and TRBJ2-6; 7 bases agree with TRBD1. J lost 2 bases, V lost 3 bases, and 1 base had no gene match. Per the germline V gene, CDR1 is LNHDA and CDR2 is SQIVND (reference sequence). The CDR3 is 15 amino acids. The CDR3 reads CASSIDRAGANVLTF. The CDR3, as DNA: TGTGCCAGTAGTATTGACAGGGCTGGGGCCAACGTCCTGACTTTC.